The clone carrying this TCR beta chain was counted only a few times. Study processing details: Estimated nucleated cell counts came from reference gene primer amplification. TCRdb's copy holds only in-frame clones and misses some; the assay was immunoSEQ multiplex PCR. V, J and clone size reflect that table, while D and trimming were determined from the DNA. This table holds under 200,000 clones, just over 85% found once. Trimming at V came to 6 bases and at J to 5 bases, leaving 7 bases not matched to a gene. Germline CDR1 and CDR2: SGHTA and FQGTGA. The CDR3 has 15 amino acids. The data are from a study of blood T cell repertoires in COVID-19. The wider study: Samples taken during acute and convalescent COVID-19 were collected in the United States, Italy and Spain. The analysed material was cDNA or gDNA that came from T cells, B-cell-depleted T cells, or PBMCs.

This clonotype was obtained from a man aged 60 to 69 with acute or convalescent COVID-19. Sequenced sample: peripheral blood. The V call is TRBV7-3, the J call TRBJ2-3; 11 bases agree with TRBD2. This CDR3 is CASSLTSGIVDTQYF. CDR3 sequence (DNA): TGTGCCAGCAGTTTGACTAGCGGGATAGTAGATACGCAGTATTTT.